This is a list of T cell receptor beta chains from one sample in a study of blood T cells in healthy people across ages. TCRdb processed the 5' RACE reads anew with MiXCR; each CDR3 protein has one entry. This sample carries about 500,000 distinct CDR3 sequences, 24% of them seen once, and the ten largest clones take around 10%. These same data were also listed under a study on T cells of mothers and their children.

Material for sequencing was blood. All receptors derive from a boy aged 5 to 17 in good health. Both conserved end residues are part of each CDR3. D genes are given only for firm matches. Clone size appears in some rows only: once, few, many, or a class for an expanded clone.

>TRBJ2-1|few|TRBV5-1|TRBD1
TGCGCCAGCAGCCCTTCACAGGGGGCGCGGAATGAGCAGTTCTTC
CASSPSQGARNEQFF
>TRBJ1-4|.|TRBV12-3/TRBV12-4|.
TGTGCCAGCAGTTCTGGGGCAACTAATGAAAAACCGTTTTTT
CASSSGATNEKPFF
>TRBJ2-5|few|TRBV6-5|TRBD2
TGTGCCAGCAGTTACAGACCCCTAGCGGGGGCCAGACAAGAGACCCAGTACTTC
CASSYRPLAGARQETQYF
>TRBJ1-2|.|TRBV7-2|.
TGTGCCAGCAGCTTAGAGACAGACCCCTATGGCTACACCTTC
CASSLETDPYGYTF
>TRBJ1-4|.|TRBV6-5|.
TGTGCCAGCAGTCGGACAGACTCTAATGAAAAACTGTTTTTT
CASSRTDSNEKLFF
>TRBJ2-7|few|TRBV19|.
TGTGCCAGTAGTATGCTGGGGATGGCCTACGAGCAGTACTTC
CASSMLGMAYEQYF
>TRBJ1-2|few|TRBV2|.
TGTGCCAGCAGTGAATACGTCGTGGGTAGCTATGGCTACACCTTC
CASSEYVVGSYGYTF
>TRBJ2-5|.|TRBV7-2|.
TGTGCCAGCAGCTTACTGGGCTCCCGAGAGACCCAGTACTTC
CASSLLGSRETQYF
>TRBJ1-1|.|TRBV20-1|.
TGCAGTGCGAGGGACACCCAAGACCTTGAAGCTTTCTTT
CSARDTQDLEAFF
>TRBJ2-5|.|TRBV3-1|TRBD2
TGTGCCAGCAGCCTTACGGGACTAGCGGGAGAGACCCAGTACTTC
CASSLTGLAGETQYF
>TRBJ2-7|few|TRBV27|TRBD1
TGTGCCAGCGGTCCGGAAACACAGGGGGATTGCGAGCAGTACTTC
CASGPETQGDCEQYF
>TRBJ2-1|.|TRBV7-9|TRBD2
TGTGCCAGCAGCTTACTAGCGGGGGGAAGGGATGAGCAGTTCTTC
CASSLLAGGRDEQFF
>TRBJ1-2|few|TRBV29-1|.
TGCAGCGTTGAAGGTTCGGACCCCTATGGCTACACCTTC
CSVEGSDPYGYTF
>TRBJ1-2|.|TRBV7-8|.
TGTGCCAGCAGCTCCGCGGCGTATGGCTACACCTTC
CASSSAAYGYTF
>TRBJ2-7|.|TRBV28|.
TGTGCCAGCAGTTTCAGCCCCGCTAGGGGGTTCTACGAGCAGTACTTC
CASSFSPARGFYEQYF
>TRBJ2-7|few|TRBV7-2|TRBD1
TGTGCCAGCAGCCCCCAGGGACAGACCTACGAGCAGTACTTC
CASSPQGQTYEQYF
>TRBJ2-6|.|TRBV14|.
TGTGCCAGCAGCCTGTCGACGGGACACCTATTCTCTGGGGCCAACGTCCTGACTTTC
CASSLSTGHLFSGANVLTF
>TRBJ2-1|many|TRBV28|.
TGTGCCAGCAGTTTGGATGAGCAGTTCTTC
CASSLDEQFF
>TRBJ2-6|few|TRBV20-1|.
TGCAGTGCTAGACTTACAGACTCTGGGGCCAACGTCCTGACTTTC
CSARLTDSGANVLTF
>TRBJ1-1|.|TRBV29-1|.
TGCAGCGTGGTCGGAGGAGCGAACACTGAAGCTTTCTTT
CSVVGGANTEAFF
>TRBJ1-1|many|TRBV20-1|.
TGCAGTGCTAGAGATCCCGGGACAAACACTGAAGCTTTCTTT
CSARDPGTNTEAFF
>TRBJ1-6|few|TRBV10-3|.
TGTGCCATCACGTGGACAGCTAATTCACCCCTCCACTTT
CAITWTANSPLHF